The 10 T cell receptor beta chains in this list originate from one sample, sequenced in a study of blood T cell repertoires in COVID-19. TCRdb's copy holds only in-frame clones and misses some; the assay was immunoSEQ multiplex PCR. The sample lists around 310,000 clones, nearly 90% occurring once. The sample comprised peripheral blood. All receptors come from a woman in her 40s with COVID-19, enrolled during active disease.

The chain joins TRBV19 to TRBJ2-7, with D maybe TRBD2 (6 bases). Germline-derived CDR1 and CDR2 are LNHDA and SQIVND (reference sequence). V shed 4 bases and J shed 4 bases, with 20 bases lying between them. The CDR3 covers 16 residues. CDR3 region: CASSTVGGTKGYEQYF. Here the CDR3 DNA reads TGTGCCAGTAGTACGGTCGGCGGGACGAAGGGGTACGAGCAGTACTTC.

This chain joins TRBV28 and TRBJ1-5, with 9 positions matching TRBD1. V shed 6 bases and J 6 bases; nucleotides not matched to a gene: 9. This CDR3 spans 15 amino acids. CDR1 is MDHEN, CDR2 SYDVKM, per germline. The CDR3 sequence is CASSRPGQGSQPQHF. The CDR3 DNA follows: TGTGCCAGCAGCCGTCCCGGACAGGGGTCTCAGCCCCAGCATTTT.

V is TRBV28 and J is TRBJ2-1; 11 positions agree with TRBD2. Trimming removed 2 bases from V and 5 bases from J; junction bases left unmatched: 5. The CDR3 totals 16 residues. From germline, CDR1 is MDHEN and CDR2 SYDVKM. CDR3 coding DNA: TGTGCCAGCAGTTTAGTTTCGGGACTAGCGGACAATGAGCAGTTCTTC. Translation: CASSLVSGLADNEQFF.

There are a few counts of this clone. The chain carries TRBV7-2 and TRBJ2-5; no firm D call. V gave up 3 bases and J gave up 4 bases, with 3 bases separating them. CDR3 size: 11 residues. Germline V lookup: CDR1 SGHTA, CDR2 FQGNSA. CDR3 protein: CASSFRETQYF. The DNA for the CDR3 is TGTGCCAGCAGCTTCCGAGAGACCCAGTACTTC. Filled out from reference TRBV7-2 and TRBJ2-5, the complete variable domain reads GAGVSQSPSNKVTEKGKDVELRCDPISGHTALYWYRQSLGQGLEFLIYFQGNSAPDKSGLPSDRFSAERTGGSVSTLTIQRTQQEDSAVYLCASSFRETQYFGPGTRLLVL.

The CDR3 DNA reads TGTGCCAGCAGTTCGGTTAGCGGGAGCAATCAGCCCCAGCATTTT. It yields the protein CASSSVSGSNQPQHF. The chain links TRBV27 to TRBJ1-5; D call uncertain. The V gene's germline CDR1 is MNHEY and CDR2 SMNVEV (reference sequence). The CDR3 extends over 15 amino acids. V was cut by 4 bases and J by 1 base, with 11 bases left in between.

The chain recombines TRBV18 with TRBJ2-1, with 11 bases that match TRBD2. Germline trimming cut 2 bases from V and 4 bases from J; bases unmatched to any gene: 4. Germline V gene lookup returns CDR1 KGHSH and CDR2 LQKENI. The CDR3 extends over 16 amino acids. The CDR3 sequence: CASSPVLAGGYNEQFF. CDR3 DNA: TGTGCCAGCTCACCAGTCCTAGCGGGGGGTTACAATGAGCAGTTCTTC.

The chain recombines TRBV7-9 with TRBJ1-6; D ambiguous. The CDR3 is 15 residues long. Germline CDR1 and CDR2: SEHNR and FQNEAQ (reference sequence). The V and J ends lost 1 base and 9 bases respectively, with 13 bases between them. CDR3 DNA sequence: TGTGCCAGCAGCTTAGGGAGCAATCTGGTTTCACCCCTCCACTTT. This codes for CASSLGSNLVSPLHF.

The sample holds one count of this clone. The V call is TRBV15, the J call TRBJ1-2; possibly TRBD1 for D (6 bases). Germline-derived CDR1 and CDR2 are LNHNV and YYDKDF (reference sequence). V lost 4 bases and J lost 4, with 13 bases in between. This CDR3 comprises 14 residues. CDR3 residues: CATSTDTTGYGYTF. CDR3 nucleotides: TGTGCCACCAGCACCGATACGACAGGCTATGGCTACACCTTC.

This chain's CDR3 is CASSRGTGVSYEQYF. CDR3 nucleotide sequence: TGTGCCAGCAGCCGAGGGACAGGGGTCTCCTACGAGCAGTACTTC. The chain carries TRBV3-1 (or the pseudogene TRBV3-2) and TRBJ2-7, with 10 bases lining up with TRBD1. This CDR3 has 15 residues. The V segment lost 4 bases and the J segment 0 bases; nucleotides outside the gene matches: 3. CDR1 and CDR2 (germline): LGHDT, YNNKEL (reference sequence).

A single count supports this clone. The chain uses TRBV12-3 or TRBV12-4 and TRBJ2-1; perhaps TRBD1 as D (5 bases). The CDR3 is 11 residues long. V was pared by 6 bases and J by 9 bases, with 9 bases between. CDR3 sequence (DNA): TGTGCCAGCAGGCTAGGGGTTGAGCAGTTCTTC. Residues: CASRLGVEQFF.